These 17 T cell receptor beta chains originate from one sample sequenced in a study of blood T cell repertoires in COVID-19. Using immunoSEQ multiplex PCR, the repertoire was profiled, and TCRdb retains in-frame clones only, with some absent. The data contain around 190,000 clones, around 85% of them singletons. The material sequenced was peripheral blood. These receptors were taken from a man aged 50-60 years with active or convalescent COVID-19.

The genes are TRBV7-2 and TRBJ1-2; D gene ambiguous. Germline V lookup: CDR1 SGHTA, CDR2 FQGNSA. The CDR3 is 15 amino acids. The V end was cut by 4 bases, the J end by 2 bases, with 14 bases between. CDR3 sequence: CASSSERGPNYGYTF. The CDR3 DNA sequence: TGTGCCAGCAGCTCCGAGAGAGGGCCGAACTATGGCTACACCTTC.

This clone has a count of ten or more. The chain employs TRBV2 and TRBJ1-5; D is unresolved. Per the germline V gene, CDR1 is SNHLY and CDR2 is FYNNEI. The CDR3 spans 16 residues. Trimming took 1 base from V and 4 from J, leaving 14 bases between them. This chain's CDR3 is CASSEGLWAINQPQHF. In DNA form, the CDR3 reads TGTGCCAGCAGTGAAGGTTTATGGGCAATTAATCAGCCCCAGCATTTT.

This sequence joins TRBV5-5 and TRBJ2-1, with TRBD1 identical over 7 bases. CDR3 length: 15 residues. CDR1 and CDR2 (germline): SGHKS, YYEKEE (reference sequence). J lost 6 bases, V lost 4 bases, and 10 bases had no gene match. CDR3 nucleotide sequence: TGTGCCAGCAGCGCAACAGGGGCCCTCATCAATGAGCAGTTCTTC. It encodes CASSATGALINEQFF.

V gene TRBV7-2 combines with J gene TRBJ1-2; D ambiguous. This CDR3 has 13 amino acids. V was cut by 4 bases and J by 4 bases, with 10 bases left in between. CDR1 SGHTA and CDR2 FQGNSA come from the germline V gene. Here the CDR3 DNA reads TGTGCCAGCAGCTCCACAGCATCCTATGGCTACACCTTC. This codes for CASSSTASYGYTF.

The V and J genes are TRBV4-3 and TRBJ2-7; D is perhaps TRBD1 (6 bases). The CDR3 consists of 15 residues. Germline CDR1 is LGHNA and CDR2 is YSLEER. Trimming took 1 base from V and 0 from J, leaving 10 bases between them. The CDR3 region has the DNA TGCGCCAGCAGCCAAGTACACAGGGACTCCTACGAGCAGTACTTC. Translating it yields CASSQVHRDSYEQYF.

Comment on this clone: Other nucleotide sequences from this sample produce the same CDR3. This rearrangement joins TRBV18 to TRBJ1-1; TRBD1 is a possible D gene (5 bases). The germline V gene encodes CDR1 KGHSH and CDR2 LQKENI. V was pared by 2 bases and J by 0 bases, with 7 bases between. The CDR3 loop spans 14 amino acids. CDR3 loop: CASSPTGVNTEAFF. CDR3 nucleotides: TGTGCCAGCTCACCAACAGGCGTGAACACTGAAGCTTTCTTT.

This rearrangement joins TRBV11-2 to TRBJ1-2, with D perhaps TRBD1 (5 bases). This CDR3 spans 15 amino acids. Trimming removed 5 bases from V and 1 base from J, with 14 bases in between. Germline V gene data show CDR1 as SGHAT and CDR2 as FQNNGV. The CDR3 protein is CASSLKKTVNYGYTF. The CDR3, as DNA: TGTGCCAGCAGCCTCAAAAAGACAGTTAACTATGGCTACACCTTC.

CDR3 in amino acids: CASSLETGTASWYNEQFF. The CDR3, as DNA: TGTGCCAGCAGTCTCGAGACAGGGACGGCCTCTTGGTACAATGAGCAGTTCTTC. The V call is TRBV28, the J call TRBJ2-1; the match to TRBD1 covers 7 bases. Germline loops: CDR1 MDHEN, CDR2 SYDVKM. The CDR3 is made up of 18 amino acids. V shed 5 bases, J shed 4 bases, and the junction held 17 bases outside the gene matches.

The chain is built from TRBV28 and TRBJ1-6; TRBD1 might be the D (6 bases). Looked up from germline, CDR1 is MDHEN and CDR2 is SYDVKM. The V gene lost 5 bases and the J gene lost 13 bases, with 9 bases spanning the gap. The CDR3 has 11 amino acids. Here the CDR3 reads CASSAGVPLHF. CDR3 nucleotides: TGTGCCAGCAGTGCAGGGGTGCCCCTCCACTTT.

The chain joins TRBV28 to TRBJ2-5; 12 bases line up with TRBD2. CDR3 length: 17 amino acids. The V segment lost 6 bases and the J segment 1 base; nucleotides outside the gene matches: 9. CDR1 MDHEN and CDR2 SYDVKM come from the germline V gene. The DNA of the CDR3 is TGTGCCAGCAGCACCTCTAGCGGGGGGGACTTCCAAGAGACCCAGTACTTC. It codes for CASSTSSGGDFQETQYF.

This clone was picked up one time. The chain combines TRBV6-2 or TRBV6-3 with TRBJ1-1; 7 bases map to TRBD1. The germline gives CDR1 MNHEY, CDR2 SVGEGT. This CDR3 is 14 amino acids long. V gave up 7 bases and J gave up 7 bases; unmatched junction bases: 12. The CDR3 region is CASTPGDRKHEAFF. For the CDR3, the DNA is TGTGCCAGCACCCCCGGGGACAGAAAGCATGAAGCTTTCTTT.

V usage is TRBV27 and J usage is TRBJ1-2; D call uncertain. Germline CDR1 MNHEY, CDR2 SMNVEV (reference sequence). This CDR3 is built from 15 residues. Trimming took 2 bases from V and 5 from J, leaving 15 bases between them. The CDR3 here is CASSLGPGVTYGYTF. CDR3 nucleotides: TGTGCCAGCAGTTTAGGTCCCGGAGTAACTTATGGCTACACCTTC.

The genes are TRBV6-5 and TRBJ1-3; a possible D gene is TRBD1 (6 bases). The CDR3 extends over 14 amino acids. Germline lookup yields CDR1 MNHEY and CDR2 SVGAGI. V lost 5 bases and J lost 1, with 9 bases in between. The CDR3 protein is CASSKQGSGNTIYF. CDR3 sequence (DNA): TGTGCCAGCAGTAAACAGGGTTCTGGAAACACCATATATTTT.

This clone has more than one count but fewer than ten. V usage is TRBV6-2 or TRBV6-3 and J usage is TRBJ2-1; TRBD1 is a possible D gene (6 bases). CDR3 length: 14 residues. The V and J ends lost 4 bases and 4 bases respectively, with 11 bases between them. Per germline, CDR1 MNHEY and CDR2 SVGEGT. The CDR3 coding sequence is TGTGCCAGCAGTTCGTCGACAGGTTACAATGAGCAGTTCTTC. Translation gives CASSSSTGYNEQFF.

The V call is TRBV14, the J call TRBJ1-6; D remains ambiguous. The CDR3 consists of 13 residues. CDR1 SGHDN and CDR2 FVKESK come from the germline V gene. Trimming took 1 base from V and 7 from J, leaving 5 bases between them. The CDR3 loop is CASSQVSNSPLHF. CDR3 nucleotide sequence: TGTGCCAGCAGCCAAGTCTCGAATTCACCCCTCCACTTT.

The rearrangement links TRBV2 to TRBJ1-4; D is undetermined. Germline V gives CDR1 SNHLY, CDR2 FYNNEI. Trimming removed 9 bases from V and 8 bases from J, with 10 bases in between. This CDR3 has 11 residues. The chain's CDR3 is CASSGSEKLFF. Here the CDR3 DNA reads TGTGCCAGTAGCGGGAGCGAAAAACTGTTTTTT.

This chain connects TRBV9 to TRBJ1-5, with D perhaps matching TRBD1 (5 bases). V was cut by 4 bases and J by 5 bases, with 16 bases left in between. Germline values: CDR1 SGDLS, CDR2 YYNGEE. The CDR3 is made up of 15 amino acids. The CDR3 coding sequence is TGTGCCAGCAGCCTATCAGCGGGGGTCGATCAGCCCCAGCATTTT. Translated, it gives CASSLSAGVDQPQHF.